This T cell receptor beta chain was profiled in a study of cytotoxic CD8 clonotypes in ibrutinib-treated CLL. For the study at large: Results showed some 25 partial and 2 complete responses; following median approximately 73 months, roughly 14 remained remitted, approximately 12 advanced.

Generated by immunoSEQ multiplex PCR, the TCRdb table keeps only in-frame clones and is missing some. The sample records under 150,000 clones, 80% being singletons. This clonotype was obtained from a human donor with chronic lymphocytic leukemia. The sequencing used PBMCs, collected after 36 months of ibrutinib treatment.

The chain's CDR3 is CASSARQYIQSEQFF. The CDR3 region has the DNA TGTGCCAGCAGTGCCCGACAGTATATACAATCTGAGCAGTTCTTC. The chain has TRBV6-1 and TRBJ2-1; D might be TRBD1 (5 bases). The CDR3 length is 15 residues. V lost 4 bases to trimming and J lost 9 bases, with 19 bases between them. Germline values: CDR1 MNHNS, CDR2 SASEGT.